The 22 T cell receptor beta chains below come from one sample, sequenced in a study of beta chain features in type 1 diabetes. The investigators reverse transcribed all of the isolated RNA, so they sequenced expressed TCRB transcripts. Sequencing used immunoSEQ multiplex PCR; TCRdb keeps in-frame clones, though not all of them. The profile covers 400,000 to 600,000 clones, with 30% appearing a single time and 0.06% to 0.07% taken by the ten largest. Sequencing used naive CD4+ T cells from blood. These receptors came from a man between 18 and 35 years old in good health.

The gene calls are TRBV25-1 and TRBJ1-1; D is perhaps TRBD1 (5 bases). The CDR3 is 15 residues long. The germline V gene has CDR1 MGHDK and CDR2 SYGVNS. Trimming cost V 4 bases and J 0 bases, with 12 bases left between them. The CDR3 region has the DNA TGTGCCAGCAGTGGTTACAGGACCATGAACACTGAAGCTTTCTTT. Translating gives CASSGYRTMNTEAFF.

V gene TRBV21-1 combines with J gene TRBJ2-1; the D call of TRBD2 is as the table states it, not checked on the DNA. TRBV21-1 is termed a pseudogene. The CDR3 consists of 14 residues. The CDR3 spells CASTGVAVNNEQFF. The CDR3 coding sequence is TGTGCCAGCACCGGGGTGGCAGTTAACAATGAGCAGTTCTTC.

This clone was seen a few times. V usage is TRBV7-6 and J usage is TRBJ2-7; D is possibly TRBD2 (6 bases). The V gene lost 0 bases and the J gene lost 2 bases, with 8 bases spanning the gap. The CDR3 totals 14 residues. CDR1 and CDR2 from the germline V gene are SGHVS and FNYEAQ. The CDR3 here is CASSLASGAYEQYF. CDR3 nucleotides: TGTGCCAGCAGCTTAGCTAGCGGCGCCTACGAGCAGTACTTC.

As to this clone: The same CDR3 is also encoded by other DNA sequences in this sample. The chain joins TRBV30 to TRBJ1-5; D remains unclear. The V end lost 0 bases, the J end lost 3 bases, and 9 bases lay between the germline ends. The germline V gene encodes CDR1 GTSNPN and CDR2 SVGIG (reference sequence). The CDR3 has 14 amino acids. The CDR3 nucleotides read TGTGCCTGGAGTGTACGCCGAGACAATCAGCCCCAGCATTTT. It encodes CAWSVRRDNQPQHF.

This chain connects TRBV2 to TRBJ2-1; D tentatively reads TRBD1 or TRBD2 (6 bases each). Germline CDR1 is SNHLY and CDR2 is FYNNEI. This CDR3 spans 15 amino acids. V lost 1 base to trimming and J lost 12 bases, with 19 bases between them. CDR3 sequence reads: CASSEGPARGLGQFF. The CDR3 region has the DNA TGTGCCAGCAGTGAAGGTCCGGCTCGGGGGCTTGGGCAGTTCTTC.

This clone was recorded once. Its ends do not fully match the called genes, so a read error is possible. The V call is TRBV2, the J call TRBJ1-5; possibly TRBD1 for D (6 bases). Germline-derived CDR1 and CDR2 are SNHLY and FYNNEI. CDR3 length: 14 amino acids. Here the CDR3 DNA reads TGTGCCAGCACCCGGGAGGGGGGCAACCAGCCCCAGCATTTT. Protein: CASTREGGNQPQHF.

This clone was counted only a few times. The CDR3, as DNA: TGCGCCAGCAGCTTCGGACTAGCGGGAGGTTCCTACGAGCAGTACTTC. It yields the protein CASSFGLAGGSYEQYF. The V and J genes are TRBV5-1 and TRBJ2-7; TRBD2 agrees at 14 bases. Germline CDR1 and CDR2: SGHRS and YFSETQ. V dropped 2 bases and J dropped 1; count of bases not matched to a gene: 2. CDR3 size: 16 residues.

The chain carries TRBV5-1 and TRBJ2-5; D not certain. The V end was cut by 0 bases, the J end by 0 bases, with 9 bases between. This CDR3 has 15 amino acids. The germline gives CDR1 SGHRS, CDR2 YFSETQ. In DNA form, the CDR3 reads TGCGCCAGCAGCTTGGGGCATAGGTACCAAGAGACCCAGTACTTC. Protein product: CASSLGHRYQETQYF.

This clone was detected a few times. The chain joins TRBV30 to TRBJ2-7; D not resolved. The CDR3 runs 16 residues. V was trimmed by 0 bases and J by 7 bases, leaving 22 bases between them. In germline, CDR1 is GTSNPN, CDR2 SVGIG (reference sequence). The CDR3 sequence is CAWSVLRQRMVSEQYF. The DNA for the CDR3 is TGTGCCTGGAGTGTACTTCGACAACGGATGGTGTCGGAGCAGTACTTC.

CDR3 coding DNA: TGTGCCAGCAGTTTCATTCCGGGACAGGGGGACACTGAAGCTTTCTTT. Protein product: CASSFIPGQGDTEAFF. The chain combines TRBV6-5 with TRBJ1-1; 11 bases match TRBD1. J lost 3 bases, V lost 4 bases, and 7 bases had no gene match. In germline, CDR1 is MNHEY, CDR2 SVGAGI. The CDR3 has 16 residues.

Only a few counts were recorded for this clone. The V call is TRBV9, the J call TRBJ2-5, with 9 bases lining up with TRBD2. The CDR3 contains 15 residues. With 0 bases clipped from V and 4 bases from J, the junction kept 4 bases outside the gene matches. Looked up from germline, CDR1 is SGDLS and CDR2 is YYNGEE. The CDR3 bases are TGTGCCAGCAGCGTAGCTCAACTAGCGGGAGAGACCCAGTACTTC. This encodes CASSVAQLAGETQYF.

The gene calls are TRBV27 and TRBJ2-7, with TRBD1 as a possible D gene (6 bases). The CDR3 runs 17 residues. Trimming took off 3 bases at V and 2 bases at J, with 20 bases between the two ends. CDR1 and CDR2 (germline): MNHEY, SMNVEV (reference sequence). The CDR3 nucleotides are TGTGCCAGCAGTTTTAAGGTTGGGGGCGGAAGGACCTACGAGCAGTACTTC. It specifies CASSFKVGGGRTYEQYF.

V usage is TRBV19 and J usage is TRBJ2-3; D uncertain. The germline V gene has CDR1 LNHDA and CDR2 SQIVND (reference sequence). This CDR3 comprises 16 residues. Trimming removed 3 bases from V and 1 base from J, with 14 bases in between. The CDR3 spells CASSIMASLGTDTQYF. DNA for the CDR3: TGTGCCAGTAGTATCATGGCATCCCTGGGCACAGATACGCAGTATTTT. Based on the CDR3 plus reference TRBV19 and TRBJ2-3, the full variable domain is DGGITQSPKYLFRKEGQNVTLSCEQNLNHDAMYWYRQDPGQGLRLIYYSQIVNDFQKGDIAEGYSVSREKKESFPLTVTSAQKNPTAFYLCASSIMASLGTDTQYFGPGTRLTVL.

The sample holds a few counts of this clone. The rearrangement links TRBV30 to TRBJ2-1; 10 nucleotides match TRBD2. Germline V gene sequence: CDR1 GTSNPN, CDR2 SVGIG (reference sequence). The CDR3 runs 17 residues. The trim removed 0 bases at V and 1 base at J, leaving 6 bases unmatched. Here the CDR3 DNA reads TGTGCCTGGAGTGTAGCTAGGACTAGCGGTTCCTACAATGAGCAGTTCTTC. Protein product: CAWSVARTSGSYNEQFF.

A word on this clone: Other DNA variants within this sample encode the same CDR3. This chain joins TRBV9 and TRBJ2-1; TRBD2 is a possible D gene (6 bases). CDR1 SGDLS and CDR2 YYNGEE come from the germline V gene. This CDR3 region has 15 residues. Trimming removed 0 bases from V and 3 bases from J, with 10 bases in between. CDR3 DNA: TGTGCCAGCAGCGTAGAAGGGGACTTCTACAATGAGCAGTTCTTC. This translates into CASSVEGDFYNEQFF.

This clone has a handful of counts. Mismatch with germline at one junction end may stem from a read error. The gene calls are TRBV18 and TRBJ1-2; D is uncertain. The germline gives CDR1 KGHSH, CDR2 LQKENI. The CDR3 is 13 residues long. In DNA, the CDR3 is TGTGCCAGCTCACCGCCAACGACCGGCTCCAAGCTCTTC. It codes for CASSPPTTGSKLF.

CDR3 nucleotides: TGCGCCAGCAGCTTATTGACGGTAACCTACGAGCAGTACTTC. This gives the protein CASSLLTVTYEQYF. The chain couples TRBV5-1 to TRBJ2-7; D call uncertain. This CDR3 has 14 residues. V gave up 2 bases and J gave up 2 bases, with 11 bases separating them. The V gene's germline CDR1 is SGHRS and CDR2 YFSETQ.

The chain couples TRBV30 to TRBJ1-2, with 7 bases fitting TRBD1. Germline values: CDR1 GTSNPN, CDR2 SVGIG (reference sequence). V dropped 1 base and J dropped 2; count of bases not matched to a gene: 1. The CDR3 length is 13 residues. CDR3 sequence reads: CAWSGTGNYGYTF. The CDR3 nucleotides are TGTGCCTGGAGTGGGACAGGAAACTATGGCTACACCTTC.

The rearrangement uses TRBV19 and TRBJ2-1; D unresolved. The CDR3 loop spans 13 amino acids. Looked up from germline, CDR1 is LNHDA and CDR2 is SQIVND (reference sequence). Trimming removed 3 bases from V and 7 bases from J, with 10 bases in between. The CDR3 bases are TGTGCCAGTAGTATGAGACTTAGGAATGAGCAGTTCTTC. This translates into CASSMRLRNEQFF.

This chain joins TRBV30 and TRBJ2-1; the match to TRBD2 covers 11 bases. V lost 4 bases and J lost 0; bases outside the gene matches: 2. The CDR3 runs to 15 residues. Looked up from germline, CDR1 is GTSNPN and CDR2 is SVGIG (reference sequence). The CDR3 nucleotides read TGTGCCTGGAAGACTAGCGGGGACTCCTACAATGAGCAGTTCTTC. As protein: CAWKTSGDSYNEQFF.

This clone was recorded once. This chain joins TRBV7-2 and TRBJ2-7, with D hard to call. Germline V lookup: CDR1 SGHTA, CDR2 FQGNSA. With 7 bases removed from V and 4 bases from J, the gap between germline ends came to 17 bases. The CDR3 covers 14 residues. CDR3 protein: CASTPGPSRYEQYF. CDR3 coding DNA: TGTGCCAGCACCCCCGGGCCTTCTAGGTACGAGCAGTACTTC.

The chain joins TRBV15 to TRBJ2-5; D is ambiguous. V lost 2 bases and J lost 2, with 12 bases in between. CDR3 size: 15 residues. Germline CDR1 reads LNHNV; CDR2 reads YYDKDF (reference sequence). The DNA for the CDR3 is TGTGCCACCAGCAGACCTCGGACGGTTCAAGAGACCCAGTACTTC. It is translated as CATSRPRTVQETQYF.